A single sample is the source of the 17 T cell receptor beta chains below, sequenced in a study of T-cell reconstitution after alpha-beta-depleted transplantation in children. For TCRbeta, the library was prepared with unique molecular identifiers. TCRdb independently ran MiXCR on the PCR reads; one entry per CDR3 protein. This sample has around 200,000 distinct CDR3 sequences, with 6% to 7% found just once. The specimen was PBMCs from the stem cell graft donor, collected from the stem cell graft. Receptors were obtained from a human donor who donated a stem cell graft to a child with Wiskott-Aldrich syndrome.

This clonotype was counted ten times or more. This chain connects TRBV29-1 to TRBJ2-1, with D unclear. V lost 3 bases and J lost 7, with 19 bases in between. The CDR3 has 15 residues. Germline CDR1 is SQVTM and CDR2 is ANQGSEA. In nucleotides, the CDR3 is TGCAGCGTTGATCTTCCAGCGAAGGCCCCAAATGAGCAGTTCTTC. Translating it yields CSVDLPAKAPNEQFF.

This clonotype appeared many times. V is TRBV20-1 and J is TRBJ2-1; D ambiguous. Germline assignment: CDR1 DFQATT and CDR2 SNEGSKA (reference sequence). This CDR3 has 15 residues. Trimming took off 3 bases at V and 0 bases at J, with 12 bases between the two ends. In nucleotides, the CDR3 is TGCAGTGCTAGCCCTGTCCTGAGCTCCTACAATGAGCAGTTCTTC. As protein: CSASPVLSSYNEQFF.

This clonotype was recorded at least ten times. The chain couples TRBV4-1 to TRBJ2-2, with D unclear. The germline V gene has CDR1 MGHRA and CDR2 YSYEKL. Trimming shortened V by 0 bases and J by 5 bases, and 7 bases separated the two germline ends. The CDR3 totals 14 residues. In nucleotides, the CDR3 is TGCGCCAGCAGCCAAGATCGCAGGACCGGGGAGCTGTTTTTT. Its protein product is CASSQDRRTGELFF.

This clonotype was counted many times. In nucleotides, the CDR3 is TGCAGTGCTAGCCGGGACCAGAACACTGAAGCTTTCTTT. As protein: CSASRDQNTEAFF. The J gene is TRBJ1-1, the V gene TRBV20-1; D is possibly TRBD1 (5 bases). V lost 3 bases and J 1 base, leaving 9 bases between the germline ends. The CDR3 covers 13 residues. The V gene's germline CDR1 is DFQATT and CDR2 SNEGSKA (reference sequence).

This clonotype was recorded many times. The chain couples TRBV6-5 to TRBJ1-4; 7 bases are shared with TRBD1. V lost 2 bases to trimming and J lost 4 bases; unmatched junction nucleotides: 4. The CDR3 runs 15 residues. The germline gives CDR1 MNHEY, CDR2 SVGAGI. For the CDR3, the DNA is TGTGCCAGCAGTTACAGACAGGGACTTAATGAAAAACTGTTTTTT. It yields the protein CASSYRQGLNEKLFF.

This clonotype turned up a few times. The chain couples TRBV20-1 to TRBJ2-7; D not resolved. V lost 2 bases, J lost 2 bases, and 10 bases lay in between. Germline-derived CDR1 and CDR2 are DFQATT and SNEGSKA (reference sequence). The CDR3 runs to 13 residues. CDR3 nucleotide sequence: TGCAGTGCTAGATATGGTGGAGCCTACGAGCAGTACTTC. Its translation: CSARYGGAYEQYF.

This clonotype has a count of ten or more. The chain links TRBV4-1 to TRBJ2-7, with D perhaps TRBD1 or TRBD2 (5 bases each). Germline values: CDR1 MGHRA, CDR2 YSYEKL. The CDR3 contains 15 residues. V lost 1 base and J lost 2, with 12 bases in between. CDR3 DNA: TGCGCCAGCAGCCAAGCGACGGGGCTAACCTACGAGCAGTACTTC. Its protein product is CASSQATGLTYEQYF.

This clonotype was picked up many times. V usage is TRBV29-1 and J usage is TRBJ1-5; 11 nucleotides align to TRBD1. The V gene end was trimmed by 1 base and the J gene end by 6 bases; junction bases not matched to a gene: 2. The germline gives CDR1 SQVTM, CDR2 ANQGSEA. The length of the CDR3 is 14 residues. This chain's CDR3 is CSVEVGTGGQPQHF. In DNA form, the CDR3 reads TGCAGCGTTGAAGTGGGGACAGGGGGTCAGCCCCAGCATTTT.

The CDR3 coding sequence is TGTGCCAGCAGTCCGGGCAGTTATCAGCCCCAGCATTTT. The encoded protein is CASSPGSYQPQHF. The rearrangement joins TRBV2 to TRBJ1-5; D remains ambiguous. V lost 5 bases and J 5 bases, leaving 10 bases between the germline ends. Germline assignment: CDR1 SNHLY and CDR2 FYNNEI. The CDR3 is made up of 13 amino acids.

The CDR3 nucleotides are TGTGCCACCAAGAATACCTTCCAAGAGACCCAGTACTTC. This translates into CATKNTFQETQYF. The chain carries TRBV15 and TRBJ2-5; D gene uncertain. Trimming removed 7 bases from V and 1 base from J, with 10 bases in between. CDR3 length equals 13 residues. The germline V gene has CDR1 LNHNV and CDR2 YYDKDF (reference sequence).

This clonotype has ten or more counts. This chain joins TRBV12-3 or TRBV12-4 and TRBJ1-3, with D unresolved. The CDR3 is 14 amino acids. Trimming cost V 6 bases and J 0 bases, with 9 bases left between them. This CDR3 is CASRTTSSGNTIYF. The DNA for the CDR3 is TGTGCCAGCAGGACGACGAGCTCTGGAAACACCATATATTTT.

Ten or more counts support this clonotype. This chain joins TRBV7-6 and TRBJ2-3; D is undetermined. From germline, CDR1 is SGHVS and CDR2 FNYEAQ. Trimming took 1 base from V and 1 from J, leaving 12 bases between them. The CDR3 is 16 amino acids. Written as DNA, the CDR3 is TGTGCCAGCAGCTTAGTTGGGCAACGGGGCACAGATACGCAGTATTTT. Its translation: CASSLVGQRGTDTQYF.

The table lists this clonotype with many counts. The chain is built from TRBV15 and TRBJ2-6; D gene unclear. The V gene's germline CDR1 is LNHNV and CDR2 YYDKDF (reference sequence). The CDR3 loop spans 15 amino acids. Between the trimmed V and J ends, which lost 2 bases and 0 bases, there was a span of 5 bases. CDR3 in DNA: TGTGCCACCAGCAGACAGGACTCTGGGGCCAACGTCCTGACTTTC. Encoded protein: CATSRQDSGANVLTF.

At least ten counts were recorded for this clonotype. The chain combines TRBV25-1 with TRBJ2-5; a weak D match, TRBD1 (6 bases). The CDR3 length is 13 residues. Germline CDR1 MGHDK, CDR2 SYGVNS. V dropped 3 bases and J dropped 2 bases, with 7 bases sitting between them. CDR3 protein: CASSEGAQETQYF. CDR3 bases: TGTGCCAGCAGTGAGGGGGCGCAAGAGACCCAGTACTTC.

This clonotype was picked up a small number of times. The chain is built from TRBV4-1 and TRBJ2-5; D is perhaps TRBD2 (5 bases). CDR3 length equals 15 residues. Germline V gives CDR1 MGHRA, CDR2 YSYEKL. V gave up 3 bases and J gave up 1 base, with 12 bases separating them. The CDR3 DNA reads as TGCGCCAGCAGCCAGGAGGACCTACTCCAAGAGACCCAGTACTTC. It yields the protein CASSQEDLLQETQYF.

This clonotype has at least ten counts. This chain joins TRBV6-5 and TRBJ1-1, with TRBD1 as a possible D gene (6 bases). The CDR3 length is 15 residues. V was clipped by 3 bases and J by 6 bases, with 17 bases between them. The V gene's germline CDR1 is MNHEY and CDR2 SVGAGI. The CDR3 region is CASSYGQGTRAEAFF. In DNA form, the CDR3 reads TGTGCCAGCAGTTATGGCCAGGGGACAAGAGCTGAAGCTTTCTTT.

This clonotype was seen repeatedly, ten times or more. The chain joins TRBV12-3 or TRBV12-4 to TRBJ1-2, with TRBD1 matching over 7 bases. CDR3 length: 13 residues. Trimming took 2 bases from V and 3 from J; bases not matched to a gene: 0. DNA of the CDR3: TGTGCCAGCAGTTTACAGGGGGACTATGGCTACACCTTC. Translating gives CASSLQGDYGYTF.